Listed below are T cell receptor beta chains from one sample, sequenced in a study of blood T cell repertoires in COVID-19. Sequencing was performed with immunoSEQ multiplex PCR; in TCRdb, only in-frame clones are kept and a portion is missing. This table has about 250,000 clones, approximately 85% appearing once. The sequencing input was peripheral blood. The receptors were gathered from a man in his fifties or sixties with COVID-19, enrolled during active disease. The conserved cysteine and the conserved F or W are not part of the CDR3 here. Fields, in order: V gene, CDR3 protein.

>TRBV11-1
ASSLEIVEAF
>TRBV5-1
ASSFGGTRATLAKNIQY
>TRBV18
ASSPERAGSSNTGELF
>TRBV18
ASATRVPNTGELF
>TRBV6-9
ASSNLPGQGSKGSYEQY
>TRBV7-2
ASSLGQGAVNEQF
>TRBV12-3/TRBV12-4
ASSLGSSNIQY
>TRBV13
ASSLGTGATNYGYT
>TRBV7-8
ASSASRQGVTDTQY
>TRBV7-9
ASSQDSYFSPLH
>TRBV7-8
ASSRTGNTEAF
>TRBV24-1
ATSDTRTGNTGELF
>TRBV10-1
ASSVGGRADTQY
>TRBV6-5
ASSLLGGGNVRYT
>TRBV5-1
ASSLDETVNTEAF
>TRBV28
ASNSGGHLAGELF
>TRBV7-8
ASSGSRLAGGIGTGELF
>TRBV5-1
ASSLAPAGGPGTQY
>TRBV3-1/TRBV3-2
ASSPDFQETQY
>TRBV24-1
ATSEGQPNYGYT
>TRBV7-2
ASSAGTSGGYNEQF
>TRBV7-2
ASTPRGPDTGELF
>TRBV3-1/TRBV3-2
ASSQEPQGRQPQH
>TRBV4-1
ASSQERRGRTQETQY
>TRBV4-1
ASSQERLAGYTDTQY
>TRBV4-2
ASSQGGLAGTREQY
>TRBV7-8
ASSLGERRQQF
>TRBV3-1/TRBV3-2
ASSQTGSSGANVLT
>TRBV5-8
ASSPVFPRGSVPLH
>TRBV19
ASSLGQRSYNEQF
>TRBV11-2
ASSPTRQGYQETQY
>TRBV6-5
ASSYSSTGGRQPQH
>TRBV4-1
ASRGEVSVAYNEQF
>TRBV7-9
ASSLVGGQSSHTIY
>TRBV5-6
ASSLGLATLGTQY
>TRBV5-4
ASSSRGFYEQY
>TRBV7-2
ASSPETGPSYEQY
>TRBV18
ASSPYTGNTEAF
>TRBV7-6
ASSSGQGADSPLH
>TRBV5-4
ASSPPGQGSEETQY
>TRBV10-2
ASSESYSGQPQH
>TRBV7-2
ASSLAGRGLGTGELF
>TRBV11-1
ASSLAGTANGYT
>TRBV11-2
ASSLEPSGGAGEQF
>TRBV6-2/TRBV6-3
ASSLVGNTIY
>TRBV30
AWSVLASLAKNIQY
>TRBV29-1
SVDGTGNPYGYT
>TRBV5-1
ASSPDRGEGYT